This is a list of T cell receptor beta chains from one sample in a study of T cell responses to AZD1222 COVID-19 vaccine. The protocol was immunoSEQ multiplex PCR, while the TCRdb copy is restricted to in-frame clones and leaves out a portion. The sample has fewer than 130,000 clones, around nine tenths seen once. The source was peripheral blood, collected on day 0 of AZD1222 vaccination. Receptors originate from an adult in good health. Each CDR3 is given with its conserved first and last residue.

TRBJ1-1,13,TRBV28,CASSTGTRTEAFF
TRBJ2-5,13,TRBV5-4,CASSLPQGETQYF
TRBJ2-7,15,TRBV19,CASSPWTARSYEQYF
TRBJ2-7,16,TRBV4-2,CASSQAGLDLSYEQYF
TRBJ2-7,16,TRBV7-9,CASEGLAGAGAYEQYF
TRBJ2-5,13,TRBV28,CASTSGTQETQYF
TRBJ2-1,11,TRBV29-1,CSGQSYNEQFF
TRBJ2-3,17,TRBV19,CASSKLAGPTNTDTQYF
TRBJ1-6,16,TRBV6-2/TRBV6-3,CASSFFGTGGGSPLHF
TRBJ1-2,14,TRBV18,CASSPDRASYGYTF
TRBJ2-1,16,TRBV7-3,CASSLTARTSSLEQFF
TRBJ2-2,14,TRBV5-1,CASSFGRGTGELFF
TRBJ2-1,16,TRBV24-1,CATSEARDASYNEQFF
TRBJ2-7,16,TRBV6-1,CASSGSAGQTPYEQYF
TRBJ2-3,17,TRBV3-1/TRBV3-2,CASSQDRWTPYQDTQYF
TRBJ1-2,15,TRBV6-6,CASSFTTGGDYGYTF
TRBJ1-2,15,TRBV9,CASSAPSWGRYGYTF
TRBJ1-3,13,TRBV30,CAWSVQARNTIYF
TRBJ1-6,17,TRBV7-2,CASSPGTGANYNSPLHF
TRBJ1-4,14,TRBV30,CAWTHDRGTEKLFF
TRBJ1-1,14,TRBV5-1,CASSQGPDYPEAFF
TRBJ2-1,18,TRBV27,CASSLAPFRRPGWDEQFF
TRBJ1-1,14,TRBV19,CASSLQEGDTEAFF
TRBJ2-7,14,TRBV27,CASRRGGGFYEQYF
TRBJ1-2,13,TRBV11-1,CASSPTGPDGYTF
TRBJ2-2,14,TRBV10-3,CASSKAGGAGELFF
TRBJ2-1,15,TRBV6-5,CASSSPGTGGDEQFF
TRBJ2-1,19,TRBV12-2,CASRFWEPPGTSRYNEQFF
TRBJ1-3,15,TRBV7-9,CASSHDRASGNTIYF
TRBJ2-7,13,TRBV14,CASSGDREYEQYF
TRBJ2-1,16,TRBV5-1,CASSRAAVSRENEQFF
TRBJ1-1,14,TRBV4-1,CASSQDLWGTEAFF
TRBJ2-7,14,TRBV29-1,CSVDRGTGSYEQYF
TRBJ2-7,12,TRBV7-9,CASSLLAYEQYF
TRBJ2-1,16,TRBV7-7,CASSLANSGGRGEQFF
TRBJ1-3,12,TRBV11-2,CASSPSGNTIYF
TRBJ1-5,16,TRBV28,CASSLGGQGANQPQHF
TRBJ2-3,11,TRBV7-2,CASRATDTQYF